The entry below describes one T cell receptor beta chain. This clonotype was picked up a small number of times. Its antigen remains unidentified. No much larger clonotype is one base removed from it; base qualities were not supplied. This specimen comes from a study of CD8+CD57+ T cells in acquired aplastic anemia (dated by TCRdb to the late 2010s). Looking at the study overall: A mean of 3.2 ug of DNA, ranging from roughly 0.2 to 30 ug, was extracted from sorted CD4+ and CD8+ cells. For healthy donor samples, the average read count was about 10.8 million for CD4+ cells and 11.0 million for CD8+ cells.

In the study, sorted CD4+ and CD8+ blood T cells from patients with severe aplastic anemia and from healthy subjects underwent deep sequencing of TCR repertoires. Ficoll-Paque density gradient centrifugation was used to isolate peripheral blood mononuclear cells. Before DNA was extracted, CD4+ and CD8+ T cells were sorted using either FACS or magnetic beads. The germline V gene sets CDR1 to SQVTM and CDR2 to ANQGSEA. A distance of 14 bases separates the germline ends of V and J, which lose 5 bases and 6 bases respectively. Including the terminal cysteine and phenylalanine, the CDR3 comprises 12 residues. Of the read, only the CDR3 DNA is kept; its 36 bases are in frame from base 1. Genomic DNA served as template for TCR beta VDJ combination and CDR3 sequence profiling. TCR repertoire sequencing was run on an Illumina HiSeq 2000. The authors' pipeline ran thus. TRBV/TRBJ rearrangement plots, CDR3 size and DJ length profiles, and Simpson's diversity index were used to assess repertoires. The most abundant DNA sequence in the deep sequencing data was taken as the immunodominant clone. CDR3 amino acid sequences were checked for sharing between subjects and were compared against published repertoires and the VDJdb database. Using fastp at Q25 and MiXCR, TCRdb reprocessed the public reads and kept productive beta chains. Entries are consolidated by CDR3 protein sequence, retaining the most common genes and DNA. The V and J calls follow TCRdb's processing rather than the paper's. The table for this sample lists about 190,000 distinct CDR3 sequences; about 53% of them were counted only once. The ten largest make up roughly 15% of the sample.

Overall study outcomes, separate from this receptor: Roughly 30 CD8+ CDR3 sequences were found to be shared between patients and controls, but these sequences appeared to be highly expressed in patients and within the immunodominant clones of the patients. Between patients and healthy controls, no significant difference in CD8+ Simpson's diversity was found (P=0.060).

The sequence was obtained from a human donor in good health, serving as a control. The receptor chain draws on TRBV29-1 and TRBJ2-7; the D gene is not confidently resolved. The material sequenced was sorted CD4+, CD8+, or CD8+CD57+ T cells (not recorded which) from PBMCs. The DNA sequence is as follows: TGCAGCGTTCATGAACACGATACCGAGCAGTACTTC. Translated, it gives CSVHEHDTEQYF.